This T cell receptor (beta chain) was sequenced for a study of spatial heterogeneity in lung cancer (dated by TCRdb to the late 2010s). At the level of the whole study: More beta-chain than alpha-chain transcripts were consistently detected, likely reflecting higher beta-chain transcript abundance. TCR transcript counts in tumor regions correlated strongly with a T cell transcriptional module score from matched bulk RNA-seq. In the raw uncorrected reads, each unique combination of TCR and UMI appeared more than ten times on average. TCR alpha and beta repertoires were quantitatively compared across multiple tumor regions, matched nontumor lung and blood in non-small cell lung cancer. Nonsynonymous mutation counts, determined by whole-exome sequencing of tumor tissue, were related to features of the TCR repertoire. Both alpha and beta chains were TCR-sequenced in 200 or so tumor regions, 64 matched nontumor lung samples and 55 to 60 PBMC samples obtained at surgery.

Libraries were built with 5' RACE. For sequencing, a NextSeq 500 was employed. The TCR library protocol attached a unique molecular identifier to each TCR cDNA molecule to allow correction of PCR and sequencing errors. Turning to the authors' computational methods: TCR identification, UMI-based error correction and CDR3 extraction were performed with Decombinator tools. Expanded TCRs were defined as those above a frequency of 2 per 1,000, corresponding to the top 1% of the tumor frequency distribution. Expanded tumor TCRs statistically deemed absent (corrected P<0.05) from at least one tumor region were classed as regional, and all other expanded tumor TCRs were classed as ubiquitous. Renyi diversity was computed with the R vegan package after each repertoire had been subsampled 100 times to 5,000 TCRs. CDR3 similarity networks were constructed using string-kernel similarity of amino acid triplets, with links drawn between CDR3s whose pairwise similarity was above 0.82. The public reads were reprocessed in TCRdb via fastp at Q25 and MiXCR, keeping in-frame beta chains. Every entry covers one CDR3 protein and lists the most common genes and DNA from its rows. The V and J calls come from TCRdb's annotation, not from the publication. The sample data list several thousand distinct CDR3 sequences, and roughly 13% of these were observed just once. The ten largest account for roughly a fifth of the sample.

The sample's time point label, in plain terms: sample taken at primary tumor resection. Donors were some 67 patients with early-stage, untreated non-small cell lung cancer from the lung TRACERx cohort. Whole RNA extracted from tumor and nontumor lung tissue, or from cryopreserved PBMC samples, was used for TCR sequencing without cell sorting. Only patients for whom sufficient RNA was available from at least two tumor regions were selected for TCR sequencing. Tumor and adjacent nontumor lung specimens were reviewed by a lung pathologist before selection. What the study reported, not specific to this receptor: Additional single-cell paired TCR alpha and beta sequencing was considered necessary to confirm, at a functional level, the hypothesis that regional TCRs recognize regional mutations. The tumor nonsynonymous mutation count correlated with the number of expanded intratumoral alpha and beta TCRs. Estimated TCR-seq coverage of tumor T cells was only roughly 7% for alpha chains and about 12% for beta chains. Counts of ubiquitous and regional expanded TCRs were found to correlate with counts of ubiquitous and regional nonsynonymous mutations, respectively.

This clonotype was seen many times. The clone's antigen remains unknown. No per-base quality is available; no much larger clone lies one base away. This beta chain represents an off-target read in a library built for alpha chains; its size is of limited meaning. The sequences come from lung tumor tissue, collected at surgery. This sequence originates from a male donor with early-stage non-small cell lung cancer.

At the DNA level, the sequence is TGTGCCAGCAGTTACTCAAGTCAGGGAAGGGAAGCTTTCTTT. This is translated as CASSYSSQGREAFF. This sequence uses TRBV6-6 and TRBJ1-1, with TRBD1 tentatively as D gene (5 bases match). V loses 0 bases of germline sequence and J loses 8 bases, and the interval between the two ends is 13 bases. CDR1 and CDR2 were assigned from the germline V gene (reference sequence) as MNHNY and SVGAGI. Taken from cysteine to phenylalanine, the CDR3 has 14 residues. Only the CDR3 region is kept as DNA, spanning 42 bases read in frame from base 1.